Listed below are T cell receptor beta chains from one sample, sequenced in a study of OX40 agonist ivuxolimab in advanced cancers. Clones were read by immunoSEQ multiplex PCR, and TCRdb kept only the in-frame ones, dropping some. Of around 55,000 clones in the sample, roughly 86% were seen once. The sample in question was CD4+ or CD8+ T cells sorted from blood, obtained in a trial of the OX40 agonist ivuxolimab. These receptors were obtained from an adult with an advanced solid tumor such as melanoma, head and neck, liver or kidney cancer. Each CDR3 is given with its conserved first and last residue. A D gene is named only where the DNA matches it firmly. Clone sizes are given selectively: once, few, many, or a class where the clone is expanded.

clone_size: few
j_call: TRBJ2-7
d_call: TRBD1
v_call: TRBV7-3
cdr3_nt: TGTGCCAGCAGCTCCGGACAGGGCCCCTCCTACGAGCAGTACTTC
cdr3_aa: CASSSGQGPSYEQYF

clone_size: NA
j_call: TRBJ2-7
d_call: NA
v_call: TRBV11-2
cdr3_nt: TGTGCCAGCAGCTTAGAACCCAGCTCCTACGAGCAGTACTTC
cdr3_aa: CASSLEPSSYEQYF

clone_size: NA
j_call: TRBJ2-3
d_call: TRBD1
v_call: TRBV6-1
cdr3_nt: TGTGCCAGCAGTGAAGCGCTTTTATGGACAGGGGCAGATACGCAGTATTTT
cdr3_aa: CASSEALLWTGADTQYF

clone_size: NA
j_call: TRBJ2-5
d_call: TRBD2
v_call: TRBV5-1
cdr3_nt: TGCGCCAGCAGCTGGGAGGGCTACGCGGCGGGTCAAGAGACCCAGTACTTC
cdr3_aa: CASSWEGYAAGQETQYF

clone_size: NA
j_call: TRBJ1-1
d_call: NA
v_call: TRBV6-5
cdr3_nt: TGTGCCAGCAGCAAGTACGTTACAAGGGATGAAGCTTTCTTT
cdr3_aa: CASSKYVTRDEAFF

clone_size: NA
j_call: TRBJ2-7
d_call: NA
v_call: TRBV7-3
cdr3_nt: TGTGCCAGCAGCGAACAACCACTCCGTGGCGAGCAGTACTTC
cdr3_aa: CASSEQPLRGEQYF

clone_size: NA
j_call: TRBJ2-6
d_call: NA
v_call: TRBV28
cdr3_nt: TGTGCCAGCAGTTTTGTTCAGGGTACCGGGGCCAACGTCCTGACTTTC
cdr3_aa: CASSFVQGTGANVLTF

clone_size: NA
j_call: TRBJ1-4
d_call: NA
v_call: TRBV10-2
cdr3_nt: TGCGCCAGCAGTCACCCCGACCGCAATGAAAAACTGTTTTTT
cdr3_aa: CASSHPDRNEKLFF

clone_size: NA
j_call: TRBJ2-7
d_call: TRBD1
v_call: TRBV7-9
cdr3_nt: TGTGCCAGCAGCTTAGACGGGGACAGGGTCGACGAGCAGTACTTC
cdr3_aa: CASSLDGDRVDEQYF

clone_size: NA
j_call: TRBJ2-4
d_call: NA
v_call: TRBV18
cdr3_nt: TGTGCCAGCTCACCAGACAAAGGAGTTGCCAAAAACATTCAGTACTTC
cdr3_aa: CASSPDKGVAKNIQYF

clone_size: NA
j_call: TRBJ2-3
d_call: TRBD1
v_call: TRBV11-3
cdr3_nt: TGTGCCAGCAGCCCAGGGACAGGGGCAGATACGCAGTATTTT
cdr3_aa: CASSPGTGADTQYF

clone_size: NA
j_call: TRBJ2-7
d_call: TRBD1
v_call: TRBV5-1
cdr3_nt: TGCGCCAGCAGCTTGGCCGGACAGGGGACCTACGAGCAGTACTTC
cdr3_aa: CASSLAGQGTYEQYF

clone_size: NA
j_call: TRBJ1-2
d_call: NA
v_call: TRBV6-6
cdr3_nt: TGTGCCAGCATCTATCGGGGAGGAGACTATGGCTACACCTTC
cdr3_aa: CASIYRGGDYGYTF

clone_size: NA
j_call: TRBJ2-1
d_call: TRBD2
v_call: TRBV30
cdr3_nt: TGTGCCTGGAGGGGGGTTCTTGGTAGCGGGAGTGGAAATGAGCAGTTCTTC
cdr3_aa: CAWRGVLGSGSGNEQFF

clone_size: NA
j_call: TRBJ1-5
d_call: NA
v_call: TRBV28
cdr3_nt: TGTGCCAGCAGTTTCAGCACAGCTTCTACCTCCCGATCAGCCCAGCATTTT
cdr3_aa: CASSFSTASTSRSAQHF

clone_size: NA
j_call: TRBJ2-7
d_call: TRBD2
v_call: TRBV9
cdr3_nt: TGTGCCAGCAGGTCTTTGAGGACTAGCGGGAGGGCCTTCTACGAGCAGTACTTC
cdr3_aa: CASRSLRTSGRAFYEQYF

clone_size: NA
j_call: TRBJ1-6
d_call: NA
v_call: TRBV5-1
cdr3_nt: TGCGCCAGCAGATCCAGCACCGAGGGCTCCTATAATTCACCCCTCCACTTT
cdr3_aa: CASRSSTEGSYNSPLHF

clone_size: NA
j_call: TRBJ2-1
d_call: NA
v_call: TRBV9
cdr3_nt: TGTGCCAGCAGCGTGAGTGGGAGCTCCTACAATGAGCAGTTCTTC
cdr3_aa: CASSVSGSSYNEQFF

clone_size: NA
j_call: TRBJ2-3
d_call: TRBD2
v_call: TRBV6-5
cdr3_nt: TGTGCCAGCAGCTCCACCGGGACTAGCGCAGATACGCAGTATTTT
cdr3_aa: CASSSTGTSADTQYF

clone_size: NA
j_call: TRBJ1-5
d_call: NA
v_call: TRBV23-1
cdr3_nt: TGCGCCAGCACCCCGACCACAACGAAAGGCAATCAGCCCCAGCATTTT
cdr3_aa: CASTPTTTKGNQPQHF

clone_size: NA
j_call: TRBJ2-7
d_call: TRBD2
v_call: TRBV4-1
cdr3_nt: TGCGCCAGCAGCCAAACGACTAGCGGGCCCCCCTACGAGCAGTACTTC
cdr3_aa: CASSQTTSGPPYEQYF

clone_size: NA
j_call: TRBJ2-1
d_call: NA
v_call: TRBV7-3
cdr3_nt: TGTGCCAGCAGCTCGAGACCTAACTCCTACAATGAGCAGTTCTTC
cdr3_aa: CASSSRPNSYNEQFF

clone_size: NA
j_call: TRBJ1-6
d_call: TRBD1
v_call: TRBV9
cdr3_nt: TGTGCCAGCAGCAACACCAGGGGGAGGGCGAATTCACCCCTCCACTTT
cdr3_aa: CASSNTRGRANSPLHF

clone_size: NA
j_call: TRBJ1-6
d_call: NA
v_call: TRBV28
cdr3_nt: TGTGCCAGCAGTAGTCAGGGCGGGAATTCACCCCTCCACTTT
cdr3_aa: CASSSQGGNSPLHF

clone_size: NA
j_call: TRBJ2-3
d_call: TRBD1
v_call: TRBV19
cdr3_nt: TGTGCCAGTAGTACGGGGGACAGGGGCCGTGGCACAGATACGCAGTATTTT
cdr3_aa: CASSTGDRGRGTDTQYF

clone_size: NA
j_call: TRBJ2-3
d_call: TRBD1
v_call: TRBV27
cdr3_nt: TGTGCCAGCAGTTTTTTGGGACAGGGTATGTCAGATACGCAGTATTTT
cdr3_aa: CASSFLGQGMSDTQYF

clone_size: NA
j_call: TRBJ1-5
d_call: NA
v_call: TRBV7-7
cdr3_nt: TGTGCTAGCAGCTTAGATCGGTGGGGAGGGACGAATCAGCCCCAGCATTTT
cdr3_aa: CASSLDRWGGTNQPQHF

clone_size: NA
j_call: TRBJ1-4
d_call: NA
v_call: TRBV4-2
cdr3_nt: TGTGCCAGCAGCCCTCTGGGAGGGGGTAATGAAAAACTGTTTTTT
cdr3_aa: CASSPLGGGNEKLFF

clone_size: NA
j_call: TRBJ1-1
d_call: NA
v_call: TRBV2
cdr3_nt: TGTGCCAGCTGTAGCGACAGGAATTTTGGCACTGAAGCTTTCTTT
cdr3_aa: CASCSDRNFGTEAFF

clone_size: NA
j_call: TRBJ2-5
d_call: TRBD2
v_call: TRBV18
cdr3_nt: TGTGCCAGCTCACCACCGCGGGGGTACCAAGAGACCCAGTACTTC
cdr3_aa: CASSPPRGYQETQYF

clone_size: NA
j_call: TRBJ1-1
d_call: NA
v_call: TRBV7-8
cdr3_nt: TGTGCCAGCAGCTTAGAAGTCTCCCGTTTAGAAGCTTTCTTT
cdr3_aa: CASSLEVSRLEAFF

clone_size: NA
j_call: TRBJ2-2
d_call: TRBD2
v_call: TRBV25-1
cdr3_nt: TGTGCCAGCAGTGGGCCCAATGGACTAGCGGGAGACACCGGGGAGCTGTTTTTT
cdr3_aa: CASSGPNGLAGDTGELFF

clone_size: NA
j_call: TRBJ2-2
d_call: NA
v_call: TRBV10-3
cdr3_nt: TGTGCCATCGGACCACAGATCAGCACCGGGGAGCTGTTTTTT
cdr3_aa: CAIGPQISTGELFF

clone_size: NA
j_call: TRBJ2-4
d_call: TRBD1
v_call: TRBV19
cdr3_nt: TGTGCCAGTAGCACCGGACAGGGGCTAGCCAAAAACATTCAGTACTTC
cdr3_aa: CASSTGQGLAKNIQYF

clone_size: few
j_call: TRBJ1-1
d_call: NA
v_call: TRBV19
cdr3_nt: TGTGCCAGTAGTATGAACAGCTTGATGAACACTGAAGCTTTCTTT
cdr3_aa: CASSMNSLMNTEAFF

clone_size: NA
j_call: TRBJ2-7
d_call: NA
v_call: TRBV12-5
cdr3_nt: TGTGCTAGTGGTTTAGGGGACGCCCGACTAGGAGAGCAGTACTTC
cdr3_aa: CASGLGDARLGEQYF

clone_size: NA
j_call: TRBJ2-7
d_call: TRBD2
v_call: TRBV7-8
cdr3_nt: TGTGCCAGCAGCTTAGGACTAGCGGGAGGTCAGCAGTACTTC
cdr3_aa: CASSLGLAGGQQYF

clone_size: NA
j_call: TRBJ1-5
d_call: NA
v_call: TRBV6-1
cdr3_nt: TGTGCCAGCAGTGGGCCCATGGGGCAAGGGGCTTATAGCAATCAGCCCCAGCATTTT
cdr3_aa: CASSGPMGQGAYSNQPQHF

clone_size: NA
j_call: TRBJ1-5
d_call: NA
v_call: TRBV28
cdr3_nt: TGTGCCAGCAGTTTCGAGGCAGGGATGGGTCAGCCCCAGCATTTT
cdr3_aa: CASSFEAGMGQPQHF

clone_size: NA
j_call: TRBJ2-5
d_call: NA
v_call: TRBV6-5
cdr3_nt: TGTGCCAGCAGCCGGGGACGGAAAAAAGAGACCCAGTACTTC
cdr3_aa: CASSRGRKKETQYF

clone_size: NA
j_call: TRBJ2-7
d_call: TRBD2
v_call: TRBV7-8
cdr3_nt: TGTGCCAGCAGCGCCCCGACTAGCGGGGTCTACGAGCAGTACTTC
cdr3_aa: CASSAPTSGVYEQYF

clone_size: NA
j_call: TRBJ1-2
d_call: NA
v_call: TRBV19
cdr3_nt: TGTGCCAGTAGTAAAGACAAAAACTATGGCTACACCTTC
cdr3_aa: CASSKDKNYGYTF

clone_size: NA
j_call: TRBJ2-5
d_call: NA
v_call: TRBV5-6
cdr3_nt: TGTGCCAGCAGCTTGGTCCAGGGGCTGGAGACCCAGTACTTC
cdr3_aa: CASSLVQGLETQYF

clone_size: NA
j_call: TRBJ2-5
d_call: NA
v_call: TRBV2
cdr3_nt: TGTGCCAGCAGTGAAGGGACAGCATCCCAAGAGACCCAGTACTTC
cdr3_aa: CASSEGTASQETQYF

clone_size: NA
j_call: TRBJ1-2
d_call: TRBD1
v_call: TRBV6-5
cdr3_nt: TGTGCCAGCAGGTACAGGGGGCCGAACTATGGCTACACCTTC
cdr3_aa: CASRYRGPNYGYTF

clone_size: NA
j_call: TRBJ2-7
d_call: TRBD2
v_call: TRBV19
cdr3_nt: TGTGCCAGTAAGAAGCTAGCGGGAGATCTCGAGCAGTACTTC
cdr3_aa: CASKKLAGDLEQYF

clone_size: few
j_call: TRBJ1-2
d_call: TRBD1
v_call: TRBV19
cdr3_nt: TGTGCCAGTGCCAGGGGACAGGGACATGGCTACACCTTC
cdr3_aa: CASARGQGHGYTF

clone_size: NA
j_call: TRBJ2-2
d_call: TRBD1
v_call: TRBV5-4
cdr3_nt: TGTGCCAGCAGCCGGGACAGGTTTATCGGGGAGCTGTTTTTT
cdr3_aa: CASSRDRFIGELFF

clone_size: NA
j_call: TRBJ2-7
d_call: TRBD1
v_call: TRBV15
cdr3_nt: TGTGCCACCAGCAGAGACGTGGGGGGGACAGGGACCTTGTACGAGCAGTACTTC
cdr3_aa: CATSRDVGGTGTLYEQYF

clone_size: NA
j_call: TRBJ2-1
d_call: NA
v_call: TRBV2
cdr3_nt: TGTGCCAGCAGTGATGTCCGAGAGACCTTCTACAATGAGCAGTTCTTC
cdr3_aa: CASSDVRETFYNEQFF

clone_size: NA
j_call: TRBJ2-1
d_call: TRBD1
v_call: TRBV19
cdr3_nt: TGTGCCAGTAAAGAGGGACAGGGTTACAATGAGCAGTTCTTC
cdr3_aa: CASKEGQGYNEQFF

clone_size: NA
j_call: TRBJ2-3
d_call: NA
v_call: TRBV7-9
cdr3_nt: TGTGCCAGCAGCTTAGTCGGGAGAACAGATACGCAGTATTTT
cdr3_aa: CASSLVGRTDTQYF

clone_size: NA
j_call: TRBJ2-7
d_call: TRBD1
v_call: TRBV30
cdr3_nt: TGTGCCTGGACGTCCAGGGGGTATAACGAGCAGTACTTC
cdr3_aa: CAWTSRGYNEQYF

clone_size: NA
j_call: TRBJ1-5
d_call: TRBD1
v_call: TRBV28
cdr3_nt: TGTGCCAGCAGTTTTGGGGGACAGGCGGGAGATCAGCCCCAGCATTTT
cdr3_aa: CASSFGGQAGDQPQHF

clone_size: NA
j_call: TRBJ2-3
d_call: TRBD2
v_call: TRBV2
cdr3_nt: TGTGCCAGCGTACCACCGGGACTAGCGAGAAGCACAGATACGCAGTATTTT
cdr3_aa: CASVPPGLARSTDTQYF

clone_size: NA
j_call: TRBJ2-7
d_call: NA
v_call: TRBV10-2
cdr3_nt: TGCGCCAGCAGTGTGGCAGGGGCCTACGAGCAGTACTTC
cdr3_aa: CASSVAGAYEQYF

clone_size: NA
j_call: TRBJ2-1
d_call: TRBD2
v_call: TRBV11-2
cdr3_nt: TGTGCCAGCAGCCCTTTAGCGGGCTACAATGAGCAGTTCTTC
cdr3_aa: CASSPLAGYNEQFF

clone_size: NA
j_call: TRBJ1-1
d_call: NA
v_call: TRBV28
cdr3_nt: TGTGCCAGCAGTTTAAGGTACACTGAAGCTTTCTTT
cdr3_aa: CASSLRYTEAFF

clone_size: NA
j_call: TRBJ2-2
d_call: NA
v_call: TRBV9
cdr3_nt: TGTGCCAGCAGCGGGATAGTAGGAGGCCGGGGGGAGCTGTTTTTT
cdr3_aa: CASSGIVGGRGELFF